This T cell receptor (beta chain) was identified in a study of blood T cell repertoires in COVID-19 (dated by TCRdb to between 2020 and 2021). With regard to the full study: The collaborator samples originated in the United States, Italy and Spain and spanned the acute and convalescent phases of COVID-19. The prospective study material was composed of cDNA or gDNA derived from T cells, B-cell-depleted T cells, or PBMCs. The repertoires were released in a freely available public database meant as a resource for research on the immune response to SARS-CoV-2. A de-identified subject ID, COVID-19 status, age in years and sex were almost always included in the sample metadata. Samples came from the ongoing ImmuneRACE study (first 160 participants) plus 1,254 subjects from 6 global collaborators. Where available, HLA class I and class II types were taken from metadata supplied by the sample provider and were not determined by assay-based typing. The dataset comprised deeply sampled blood TCRbeta repertoires from subjects exposed to, actively infected with, or recovered from COVID-19. Study-wide findings and limitations: How much clinical and demographic metadata was included differed by source and by participant, and the metadata was provided uncurated.

This clone was recorded a few times. The antigen this receptor binds is unknown. The record has no base qualities; no much larger clone is one base away. Collaborating institutions collected whole blood in K2EDTA tubes following their own protocols. For TCRbeta analysis, collaborators shipped samples as frozen whole blood, isolated PBMCs, or DNA extracted from either of those sample types. TCRbeta CDR3 regions were amplified from genomic DNA using the immunoSEQ Assay, a bias-controlled multiplex PCR. As for how the authors treated the data: The number of nucleated cells in each sample was estimated by amplification of reference gene primers within the assay. To quantify the absolute abundance of each unique TCRbeta CDR3 rearrangement, sequence reads were collapsed and filtered. For each sample, productive Simpson clonality was calculated as the square root of Simpson's diversity index over productive rearrangements. Sourced from immuneACCESS, this table was stored by TCRdb with only in-frame sequences that have V and J called. A share of the clones is absent; for the studies checked, an unresolved V gene accounts for under half, and the remainder has no known explanation. That table supplies the V and J calls and clone size; D and trimming were determined from the DNA. In all, the sample holds tens of thousands of clones, and around 88% of those were seen once. The ten top clones hold about 5% of the sample.

Sequences were obtained from peripheral blood. The sequence derives from a man aged 50 to 59 with active COVID-19.

Here is the DNA: TGTGCCAGCAGCCAACTAGCGGGAGAGGAGAATGAGCAGTTCTTC. The resulting protein is CASSQLAGEENEQFF. This chain joins TRBV5-4 to TRBJ2-1; the junction holds 11 bases that match TRBD2. Relative to germline, V is missing 4 bases and J is missing 7 bases, with 7 bases of the junction outside any gene match. CDR1 SGHNT and CDR2 YYREEE were looked up in the germline V gene (reference sequence). Including cysteine and phenylalanine, the CDR3 has 15 amino acids. Just CDR3 DNA is preserved here, 45 bases in frame from base 1.